One and the same sample provided the 12 T cell receptor beta chains below, sequenced in a study of CD8 T cells in ankylosing spondylitis. TCRdb re-analysed the 5' RACE reads in MiXCR, keeping a single row per CDR3 protein. Among hundreds of thousands of distinct CDR3 sequences, about a quarter were seen once, and the ten largest hold roughly 6.7%. Input material: blood, either unsorted or a sorted T cell fraction (not recorded which). All receptors come from a male donor with ankylosing spondylitis or in good health (not recorded which).

Regarding this clonotype: A much larger clone is a single base away; this may be a read error. The chain employs TRBV21-1 and TRBJ2-7. TRBV21-1 is a known pseudogene. The CDR3 contains 12 residues. CDR3 protein: CASTKIPNEQYF. CDR3 nucleotides: TGTGCCAGCACCAAGATTCCCAACGAGCAGTACTTC.

The gene calls are TRBV20-1 and TRBJ2-5; 8 bases align to TRBD2. V trimming: 3 bases; J trimming: 5 bases; junction bases outside the gene matches: 14. Germline loops: CDR1 DFQATT, CDR2 SNEGSKA (reference sequence). The CDR3 totals 16 residues. The CDR3 region has the DNA TGCAGTGCTAGCCCCGCTATCGGGAGGGCCCGGGAGACCCAGTACTTC. Amino acid sequence: CSASPAIGRARETQYF.

This chain uses TRBV12-3 or TRBV12-4 with TRBJ2-7; 7 positions match TRBD1. CDR3 size: 15 residues. Losses at the gene ends were 7 bases for V and 1 base for J; bases not matched to a gene: 10. The chain's CDR3 is CASMGPGTESYEQYF. CDR3 DNA sequence: TGTGCCAGCATGGGGCCGGGGACAGAGTCCTACGAGCAGTACTTC.

This clonotype was counted ten times or more. The gene calls are TRBV10-3 and TRBJ2-7; 9 bases are shared with TRBD1. From germline, CDR1 is ENHRY and CDR2 SYGVKD. V lost 3 bases, J lost 3 bases, and 9 bases stayed unmatched. The CDR3 totals 16 residues. CDR3 sequence (DNA): TGTGCCATCAGTGACCCGGGGACAGGGATTCTCTACGAGCAGTACTTC. It translates to CAISDPGTGILYEQYF.

This clonotype was observed many times. The chain's CDR3 is CASSAGQSDGYTF. The CDR3 nucleotides are TGTGCCAGCAGCGCAGGGCAGTCGGATGGCTACACCTTC. V gene TRBV7-9 combines with J gene TRBJ1-2; D might be TRBD1 (5 bases). CDR3 size: 13 residues. The germline V gene encodes CDR1 SEHNR and CDR2 FQNEAQ (reference sequence). V dropped 5 bases and J dropped 6 bases, with 13 bases sitting between them.

This clonotype was picked up many times. The chain joins TRBV5-1 to TRBJ1-3, with 7 positions matching TRBD1. This CDR3 spans 17 amino acids. Germline CDR1 reads SGHRS; CDR2 reads YFSETQ. Trimming cost V 2 bases and J 0 bases; bases outside gene matches: 8. The CDR3 DNA sequence: TGCGCCAGCAGCTTATCCGGGACAGAGAGCTCTGGAAACACCATATATTTT. It specifies CASSLSGTESSGNTIYF.

This clonotype appeared many times. V gene TRBV27 combines with J gene TRBJ1-2; 9 bases agree with TRBD1. The CDR3 runs to 15 residues. V shed 5 bases, J shed 5 bases, and the junction held 9 bases outside the gene matches. Germline V lookup: CDR1 MNHEY, CDR2 SMNVEV (reference sequence). The CDR3 coding sequence is TGTGCCAGCAGTAGCCCCCGGACAGGGGCTTATGGCTACACCTTC. This gives the protein CASSSPRTGAYGYTF.

Details on this clonotype: A junction boundary mismatches the germline segment, possibly from a read error. The rearrangement uses TRBV20-1 and TRBJ2-7, with D tentatively TRBD1 or TRBD2 (5 bases each). Germline V lookup: CDR1 DFQATT, CDR2 SNEGSKA (reference sequence). There are 13 residues in the CDR3. CDR3: CGARGEGAYEQYF. In DNA, the CDR3 is TGCGGTGCTAGAGGGGAAGGGGCCTACGAGCAGTACTTC.

This clonotype was counted ten times or more. For the CDR3, the DNA is TGTGCCAGCAGCTTCCGGGACAGCACAGATACGCAGTATTTT. Residues: CASSFRDSTDTQYF. The V and J genes are TRBV7-3 and TRBJ2-3; perhaps D is TRBD1 or TRBD2 (5 bases each). The CDR3 has 14 residues. Germline V lookup: CDR1 SGHTA, CDR2 FQGTGA. Trimming removed 3 bases from V and 0 bases from J, with 7 bases in between.

This clonotype was seen many times. The V call is TRBV20-1, the J call TRBJ2-1, with 12 bases fitting TRBD2. From germline, CDR1 is DFQATT and CDR2 SNEGSKA (reference sequence). CDR3 length equals 15 residues. Unmatched junction bases numbered 8, after V lost 6 bases and J lost 5 bases. This CDR3 is CSATKTSGRHNEQFF. As DNA, the CDR3 is TGCAGTGCCACAAAAACTAGCGGGAGGCACAATGAGCAGTTCTTC.

There are many counts of this clonotype. The chain uses TRBV12-3 or TRBV12-4 and TRBJ2-2, with TRBD1 matching over 9 bases. The V segment lost 6 bases and the J segment 0 bases; nucleotides outside the gene matches: 5. The CDR3 consists of 16 residues. CDR3 residues: CASRRTGAANTGELFF. The CDR3 nucleotides read TGTGCCAGCAGAAGGACAGGGGCTGCGAACACCGGGGAGCTGTTTTTT.

The rearrangement uses TRBV6-2 or TRBV6-3 and TRBJ2-7; weak D call: TRBD1 (6 bases). This CDR3 has 15 amino acids. V shed 6 bases and J shed 3 bases, with 18 bases lying between them. Germline V lookup: CDR1 MNHEY, CDR2 SVGEGT. The CDR3 DNA is TGTGCCAGCAGAGAAGGACAGCGGCTGGGCTACGAGCAGTACTTC. This gives the protein CASREGQRLGYEQYF.